This entry lists 10 T cell receptor beta chains sequenced from one sample in a study of T cells in Graves' hyperthyroidism and ophthalmopathy. RNA transcripts yielded amplified TCR beta CDR3 regions. The TCR CDR3 first-round RT-PCR relied on the HTBI primer set. TCRdb reprocessed the multiplex PCR reads with MiXCR, giving one entry per CDR3 protein. Of approximately 590,000 distinct CDR3 sequences in the sample, about a sixth were seen once. Input material: blood. These receptors all come from a woman in her twenties or thirties with Graves' hyperthyroidism.

V usage is TRBV29-1 and J usage is TRBJ2-1, with 9 bases that match TRBD2. J was trimmed by 4 bases and V by 5 bases; bases with no gene match: 18. The germline CDR1 and CDR2 sequences are SQVTM and ANQGSEA. The CDR3 loop spans 18 amino acids. The CDR3 protein is CSVHPPRGGLARYNEQFF. CDR3 DNA: TGCAGCGTTCATCCCCCGCGGGGGGGGCTAGCGAGGTACAATGAGCAGTTCTTC.

This clonotype was recorded only once. This chain links TRBV12-3 or TRBV12-4 with TRBJ2-1; 13 bases fit TRBD2. After removal of 5 bases from V and 8 bases from J, the junction contained 12 bases not matched to a gene. The CDR3 is made up of 17 amino acids. DNA of the CDR3: TGTGCCAGCAGTAAAACTAGCGGGAGGGCCTTTGGGTATGAGCAGTTCTTC. Its protein product is CASSKTSGRAFGYEQFF.

The table lists this clonotype with many counts. This chain links TRBV12-3 or TRBV12-4 with TRBJ1-1; TRBD1 aligns across 9 bases. The CDR3 runs 15 residues. Trimming cost V 4 bases and J 5 bases; bases outside gene matches: 8. CDR3 protein: CASSSLDRGVTEAFF. The CDR3 coding sequence is TGTGCCAGCAGTTCCCTGGACAGGGGCGTTACTGAAGCTTTCTTT.

The genes are TRBV4-3 and TRBJ1-6, with 9 positions matching TRBD1. Germline-derived CDR1 and CDR2 are LGHNA and YSLEER. The CDR3 has 15 residues. J gave up 8 bases and V 4 bases, and 6 bases lay outside the gene matches. The CDR3 loop reads CASSRGDREDSPLHF. CDR3 DNA: TGCGCCAGCAGCCGCGGGGACAGGGAGGATTCACCCCTCCACTTT.

This clonotype was counted many times. V usage is TRBV2 and J usage is TRBJ2-2; TRBD2 agrees at 8 bases. There are 15 residues in the CDR3. V shed 6 bases, J shed 0 bases, and the junction held 3 bases outside the gene matches. The germline V gene has CDR1 SNHLY and CDR2 FYNNEI. Here the CDR3 DNA reads TGTGCCAGCAGGGGACTAGTGGCGAACACCGGGGAGCTGTTTTTT. It codes for CASRGLVANTGELFF.

The rearrangement links TRBV6-2 or TRBV6-3 to TRBJ2-1; 13 bases align to TRBD2. Germline lookup yields CDR1 MNHEY and CDR2 SVGEGT. Trimming cost V 2 bases and J 10 bases; bases outside gene matches: 14. The CDR3 totals 18 residues. CDR3 nucleotide sequence: TGTGCCAGCAGTTACGTGGGTGGACTAGCGGGAGTCCTTAAGGAGCAGTTCTTC. This gives the protein CASSYVGGLAGVLKEQFF.

The chain couples TRBV7-9 to TRBJ2-1, with TRBD1 identical over 10 bases. The CDR3 loop spans 21 amino acids. Trimming removed 5 bases from V and 15 bases from J; junction bases left unmatched: 34. In germline, CDR1 is SEHNR, CDR2 FQNEAQ (reference sequence). CDR3 in amino acids: CASSPPGVWSDLDRGRPRWFF. In nucleotides, the CDR3 is TGTGCCAGCAGCCCCCCTGGTGTATGGAGTGACTTAGACAGGGGGCGGCCGCGATGGTTCTTC.

This clonotype has ten or more counts. V is TRBV5-1 and J is TRBJ2-3; D is possibly TRBD2 (5 bases). The germline V and J ends were trimmed by 2 bases and 3 bases, with 13 bases remaining between them. The CDR3 length is 15 residues. The germline gives CDR1 SGHRS, CDR2 YFSETQ. CDR3 sequence: CASSLGSSGTDTQYF. In nucleotides, the CDR3 is TGCGCCAGCAGCTTAGGATCGTCGGGGACAGATACGCAGTATTTT. Variable domain in full (rest from reference TRBV5-1 and TRBJ2-3): KAGVTQTPRYLIKTRGQQVTLSCSPISGHRSVSWYQQTPGQGLQFLFEYFSETQRNKGNFPGRFSGRQFSNSRSEMNVSTLELGDSALYLCASSLGSSGTDTQYFGPGTRLTVL.

The chain links TRBV30 to TRBJ2-7; 8 bases fit TRBD2. The CDR3 is 14 residues long. J was trimmed by 6 bases and V by 2 bases; bases with no gene match: 9. Germline assignment: CDR1 GTSNPN and CDR2 SVGIG (reference sequence). The CDR3 spells CAWSTLAGFSEQYF. CDR3 sequence (DNA): TGTGCCTGGAGTACTTTAGCGGGATTTAGCGAGCAGTACTTC.

The chain uses TRBV15 and TRBJ2-1; weak D call: TRBD1 (6 bases). The CDR3 has 15 residues. CDR1 is LNHNV, CDR2 YYDKDF, per germline (reference sequence). Trimming removed 11 bases from V and 0 bases from J, with 17 bases in between. This chain's CDR3 is CAVKGETSSYNEQFF. DNA of the CDR3: TGTGCCGTTAAGGGGGAAACTAGCTCCTACAATGAGCAGTTCTTC.